Each of the 18 T cell receptor beta chains below was sequenced from the same sample in a study of Graves' ophthalmopathy and Graves' hyperthyroidism. Investigators amplified TCR beta CDR3 regions from RNA transcripts. HTBI primers served in a first-round RT-PCR, which a second-round multiplex PCR followed. Using its own MiXCR run on the multiplex PCR reads, TCRdb lists one record per CDR3 protein. The profile shows 1 million to 1.3 million distinct CDR3 sequences, roughly 35% of them singletons. The sequencing input was peripheral blood or thyroid tissue (not recorded which). These receptors were obtained from an adult man with Graves' hyperthyroidism.

This clonotype was picked up many times. The chain couples TRBV19 to TRBJ1-2; D gene uncertain. Trimming left V 7 bases short and J 4 bases short, with 13 bases between. The CDR3 runs 13 residues. Germline CDR1 reads LNHDA; CDR2 reads SQIVND (reference sequence). The CDR3 region has the DNA TGTGCCAGTACCGTGTTTGGGGTCTATGGCTACACCTTC. Translating gives CASTVFGVYGYTF.

This rearrangement joins TRBV25-1 to TRBJ1-6; TRBD1 might be the D (5 bases). The length of the CDR3 is 14 residues. Germline CDR1 and CDR2: MGHDK and SYGVNS. Trimming removed 5 bases at V and 9 bases at J, with 14 bases between. The CDR3 spells CASSFLVQGSPLHF. Written as DNA, the CDR3 is TGTGCCAGCAGTTTCTTGGTGCAGGGTTCACCCCTCCACTTT.

This sequence joins TRBV12-3 or TRBV12-4 and TRBJ2-2; D remains ambiguous. Trimming stripped 7 bases from V and 2 bases from J, with 11 bases between. This CDR3 comprises 14 residues. The CDR3 spells CASILKTNTGELFF. The CDR3, as DNA: TGTGCCAGCATTCTCAAGACTAACACCGGGGAGCTGTTTTTT.

V is TRBV28 and J is TRBJ2-7; 7 bases are shared with TRBD2. Germline V CDR1 and CDR2: MDHEN, SYDVKM. This CDR3 spans 15 amino acids. V shed 7 bases and J 3 bases; nucleotides not matched to a gene: 12. The CDR3 nucleotides are TGTGCCAGCAATAGACCGGGACTATACGACTACGAGCAGTACTTC. Translating it yields CASNRPGLYDYEQYF.

At least ten counts were recorded for this clonotype. The chain carries TRBV7-9 and TRBJ1-5; 7 nucleotides line up with TRBD1. This CDR3 region has 13 residues. V dropped 4 bases and J dropped 8; count of bases not matched to a gene: 5. CDR1 and CDR2 from the germline V gene are SEHNR and FQNEAQ (reference sequence). In nucleotides, the CDR3 is TGTGCCAGCAGCTCCCCAGGGGGAGAGCCCCAGCATTTT. This codes for CASSSPGGEPQHF.

About this clonotype: The junction shows a germline mismatch at one end, possibly a read error. The chain recombines TRBV15 with TRBJ2-2; D might be TRBD1 or TRBD2, each matching 5 bases. The germline V gene encodes CDR1 LNHNV and CDR2 YYDKDF (reference sequence). The length of the CDR3 is 13 residues. This chain's CDR3 is CATAWGTTGELCF. The CDR3 DNA is TGTGCCACTGCATGGGGGACCACCGGGGAGCTGTGTTTT.

This clonotype has at least ten counts. The V and J genes are TRBV29-1 and TRBJ2-1; 8 bases agree with TRBD1. CDR1 SQVTM and CDR2 ANQGSEA come from the germline V gene. Trimming cost V 4 bases and J 13 bases; bases outside gene matches: 9. This CDR3 is built from 12 residues. This CDR3 reads CSVAVGAGGQFF. In DNA, the CDR3 is TGCAGCGTTGCCGTCGGGGCAGGGGGCCAGTTCTTC.

This clonotype has a count of ten or more. The J gene is TRBJ1-1, the V gene TRBV5-1, with TRBD1 as a possible D gene (6 bases). Germline assignment: CDR1 SGHRS and CDR2 YFSETQ. V was shortened by 1 base and J by 2 bases, with 12 bases between the two germline ends. There are 15 residues in the CDR3. In DNA form, the CDR3 reads TGCGCCAGCAGCTTGCTAGGACAGCGAAACACTGAAGCTTTCTTT. Translated: CASSLLGQRNTEAFF. Combining the CDR3 with reference TRBV5-1 and TRBJ1-1 gives the whole variable domain KAGVTQTPRYLIKTRGQQVTLSCSPISGHRSVSWYQQTPGQGLQFLFEYFSETQRNKGNFPGRFSGRQFSNSRSEMNVSTLELGDSALYLCASSLLGQRNTEAFFGQGTRLTVV.

Notes on this clonotype: This could be a read error, since a much larger clone is one nucleotide away. The chain carries TRBV15 and TRBJ2-7; D not resolved. The CDR3 extends over 13 amino acids. The V gene's germline CDR1 is LNHNV and CDR2 YYDKDF (reference sequence). Deletions cut 0 bases from V and 5 bases from J, with 8 bases between. CDR3 sequence: CATSRDRKDEQYF. Here the CDR3 DNA reads TGTGCCACCAGCAGAGATCGGAAGGACGAGCAGTACTTC.

This clonotype occurred a few times. The rearrangement links TRBV29-1 to TRBJ1-1; D is uncertain. Per the germline V gene, CDR1 is SQVTM and CDR2 is ANQGSEA. V was cut by 3 bases and J by 1 base, with 9 bases left in between. The CDR3 has 13 amino acids. The CDR3 sequence: CSVEHRQNTEAFF. The CDR3 bases are TGCAGCGTTGAGCATCGACAGAACACTGAAGCTTTCTTT.

Turning to this clonotype: At one of its ends the junction is not consistent with the germline gene, which may arise from a read error. This rearrangement joins TRBV7-3 to TRBJ1-2; unclear D gene. CDR3 length: 17 residues. Germline assignment: CDR1 SGHTA and CDR2 FQGTGA. Here the CDR3 reads CASSLYGQPIEGYGYTF. CDR3 DNA sequence: TGTGCTAGCAGCTTATACGGTCAACCCATTGAGGGCTATGGCTACACCTTC. Full variable domain (rest looked up from reference TRBV7-3 and TRBJ1-2): GAGVSQTPSNKVTEKGKYVELRCDPISGHTALYWYRQSLGQGPEFLIYFQGTGAADDSGLPNDRFFAVRPEGSVSTLKIQRTERGDSAVYLCASSLYGQPIEGYGYTFGSGTRLTVV.

V and J are TRBV10-1 and TRBJ1-1, with TRBD1 matching 7 bases. V trimming: 9 bases; J trimming: 10 bases; junction bases outside the gene matches: 11. Germline-derived CDR1 and CDR2 are WNHNN and SYGVQD (reference sequence). The CDR3 spans 12 residues. The CDR3 bases are TGCGCCAGTTCCACAGGGGCAGATGGAGCTTTCTTT. Protein sequence: CASSTGADGAFF.

The chain carries TRBV29-1 and TRBJ2-5; TRBD2 aligns across 14 bases. The J call may be in error: the DNA end matches TRBJ2-1 better. Germline assignment: CDR1 SQVTM and CDR2 ANQGSEA. The CDR3 is made up of 13 amino acids. The CDR3 nucleotides are TGCAGCGGGGGACTAGCGGGAGTTGGTGAGCAGTTCTTC. This translates into CSGGLAGVGEQFF.

This clonotype was counted many times. The rearrangement uses TRBV29-1 and TRBJ1-1; 7 bases map to TRBD1. The CDR3 consists of 10 residues. CDR1 and CDR2 from the germline V gene are SQVTM and ANQGSEA. Trimming took 5 bases from V and 8 from J; bases not matched to a gene: 2. The CDR3 sequence is CSVQTGEAFF. For the CDR3, the DNA is TGCAGCGTTCAGACAGGGGAAGCTTTCTTT.

The chain couples TRBV7-7 to TRBJ2-3; 7 bases fit TRBD1. V gave up 5 bases and J gave up 5 bases; unmatched junction bases: 10. The CDR3 is 15 residues long. Germline V lookup: CDR1 SSHAT, CDR2 FNYEAQ (reference sequence). CDR3 DNA: TGTGCCAGCAGCCTAGGAGCAACAGGGGTAGATACGCAGTATTTT. Its protein product is CASSLGATGVDTQYF.

V and J are TRBV9 and TRBJ2-7, with TRBD2 matching over 15 bases. Germline V lookup: CDR1 SGDLS, CDR2 YYNGEE. Trimming cost V 5 bases and J 4 bases; bases outside gene matches: 10. This CDR3 spans 17 amino acids. The CDR3 DNA follows: TGTGCCAGCAGTGGGGGGACTAGCGGGAGGTTTAGGTACGAGCAGTACTTC. It translates to CASSGGTSGRFRYEQYF.

This clonotype showed up many times. The chain joins TRBV7-2 to TRBJ1-2; D is undetermined. Germline lookup yields CDR1 SGHTA and CDR2 FQGNSA. V shed 2 bases and J shed 1 base, with 5 bases lying between them. The CDR3 totals 13 residues. CDR3 amino acids: CASSLIDNYGYTF. CDR3 nucleotides: TGTGCCAGCAGCTTAATAGATAACTATGGCTACACCTTC.

This clonotype was detected only a few times. The CDR3 bases are TGTGCCAGCAGTTTACCCGGGAGCCGCGAGCAGTACTTC. This sequence encodes CASSLPGSREQYF. The chain recombines TRBV28 with TRBJ2-7; tentatively, D is TRBD2 (6 bases). CDR3 length: 13 residues. Per germline, CDR1 MDHEN and CDR2 SYDVKM. The V end was cut by 2 bases, the J end by 6 bases, with 11 bases between.